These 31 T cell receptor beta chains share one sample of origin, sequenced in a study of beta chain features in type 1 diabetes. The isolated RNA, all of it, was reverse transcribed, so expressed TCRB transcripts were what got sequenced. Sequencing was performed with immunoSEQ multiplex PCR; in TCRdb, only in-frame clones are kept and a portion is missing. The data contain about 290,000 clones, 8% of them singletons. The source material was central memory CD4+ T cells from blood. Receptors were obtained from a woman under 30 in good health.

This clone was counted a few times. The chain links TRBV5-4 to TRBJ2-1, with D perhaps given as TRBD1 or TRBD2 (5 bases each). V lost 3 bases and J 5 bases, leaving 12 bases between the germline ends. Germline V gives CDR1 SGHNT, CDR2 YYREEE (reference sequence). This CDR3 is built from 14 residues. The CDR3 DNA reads TGTGCCAGCAGCTCCAGGGTGGGGGACAATGAGCAGTTCTTC. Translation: CASSSRVGDNEQFF.

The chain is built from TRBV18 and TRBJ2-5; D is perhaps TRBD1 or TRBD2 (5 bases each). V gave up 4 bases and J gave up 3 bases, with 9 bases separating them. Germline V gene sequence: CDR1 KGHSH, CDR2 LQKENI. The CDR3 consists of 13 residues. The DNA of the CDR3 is TGTGCCAGCTCACGGGACGCAGAAGAGACCCAGTACTTC. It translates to CASSRDAEETQYF.

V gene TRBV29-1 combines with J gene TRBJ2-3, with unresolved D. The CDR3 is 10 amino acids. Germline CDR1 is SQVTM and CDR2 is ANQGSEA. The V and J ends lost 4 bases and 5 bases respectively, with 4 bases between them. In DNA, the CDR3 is TGCAGCGTTGTAGTAGATACGCAGTATTTT. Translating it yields CSVVVDTQYF.

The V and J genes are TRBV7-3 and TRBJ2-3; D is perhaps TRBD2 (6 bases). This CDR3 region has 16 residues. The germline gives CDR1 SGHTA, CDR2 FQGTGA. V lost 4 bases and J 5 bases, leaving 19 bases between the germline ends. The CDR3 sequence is CASSSGGAPEGDTQYF. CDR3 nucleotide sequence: TGTGCCAGCAGCTCGGGCGGGGCGCCGGAAGGAGATACGCAGTATTTT.

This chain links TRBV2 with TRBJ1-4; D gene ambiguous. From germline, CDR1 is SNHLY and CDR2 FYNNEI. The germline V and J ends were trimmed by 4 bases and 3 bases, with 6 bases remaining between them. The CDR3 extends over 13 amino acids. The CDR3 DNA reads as TGTGCCAGCAGTGTCGTTTCTAATGAAAAACTGTTTTTT. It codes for CASSVVSNEKLFF.

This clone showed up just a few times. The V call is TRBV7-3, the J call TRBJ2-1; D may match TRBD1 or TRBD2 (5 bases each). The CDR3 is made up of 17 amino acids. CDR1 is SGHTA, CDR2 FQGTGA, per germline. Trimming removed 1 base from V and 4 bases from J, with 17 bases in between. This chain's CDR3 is CASSLKGWPGPYNEQFF. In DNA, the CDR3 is TGTGCCAGCAGCTTAAAGGGGTGGCCGGGACCTTACAATGAGCAGTTCTTC.

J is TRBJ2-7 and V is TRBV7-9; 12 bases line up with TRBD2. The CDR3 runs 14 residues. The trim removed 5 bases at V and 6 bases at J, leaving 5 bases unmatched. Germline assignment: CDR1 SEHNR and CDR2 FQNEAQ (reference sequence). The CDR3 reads CASSPSGGAGEQYV. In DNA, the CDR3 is TGTGCCAGCAGCCCTAGCGGGGGGGCGGGCGAGCAGTACGTC.

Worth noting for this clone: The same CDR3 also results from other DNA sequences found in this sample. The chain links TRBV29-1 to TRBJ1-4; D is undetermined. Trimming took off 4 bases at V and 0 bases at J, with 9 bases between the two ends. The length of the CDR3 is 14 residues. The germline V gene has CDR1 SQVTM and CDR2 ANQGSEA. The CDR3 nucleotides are TGCAGCGTTGCGGGTCCAACAACTAATGAAAAACTGTTTTTT. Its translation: CSVAGPTTNEKLFF.

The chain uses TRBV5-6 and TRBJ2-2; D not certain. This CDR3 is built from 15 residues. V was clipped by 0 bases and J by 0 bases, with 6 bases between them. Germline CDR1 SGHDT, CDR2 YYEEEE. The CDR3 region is CASSLVMSNTGELFF. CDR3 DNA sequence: TGTGCCAGCAGCTTGGTGATGTCGAACACCGGGGAGCTGTTTTTT.

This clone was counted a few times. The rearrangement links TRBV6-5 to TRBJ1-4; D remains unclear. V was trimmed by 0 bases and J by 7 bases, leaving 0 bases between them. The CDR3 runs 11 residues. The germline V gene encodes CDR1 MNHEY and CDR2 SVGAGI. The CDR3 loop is CASSYSEKLFF. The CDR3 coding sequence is TGTGCCAGCAGTTACTCTGAAAAACTGTTTTTT.

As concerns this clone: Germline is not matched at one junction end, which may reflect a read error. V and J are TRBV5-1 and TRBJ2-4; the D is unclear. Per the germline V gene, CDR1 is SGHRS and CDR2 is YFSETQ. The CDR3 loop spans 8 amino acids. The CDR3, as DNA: TGCGCCAGCTCTATTAGATCATTC. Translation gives CASSIRSF.

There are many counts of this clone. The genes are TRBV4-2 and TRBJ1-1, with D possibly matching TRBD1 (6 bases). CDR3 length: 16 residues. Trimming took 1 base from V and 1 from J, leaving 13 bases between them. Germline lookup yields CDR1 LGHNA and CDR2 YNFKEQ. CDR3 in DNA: TGTGCCAGCAGCCAAGGGGGGGCCACGAGGAACACTGAAGCTTTCTTT. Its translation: CASSQGGATRNTEAFF.

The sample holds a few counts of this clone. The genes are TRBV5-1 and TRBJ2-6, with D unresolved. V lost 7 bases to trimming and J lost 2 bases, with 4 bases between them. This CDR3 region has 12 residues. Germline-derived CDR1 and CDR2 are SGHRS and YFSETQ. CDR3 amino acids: CASSPGANVLTF. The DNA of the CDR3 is TGCGCCAGCTCTCCTGGGGCCAACGTCCTGACTTTC.

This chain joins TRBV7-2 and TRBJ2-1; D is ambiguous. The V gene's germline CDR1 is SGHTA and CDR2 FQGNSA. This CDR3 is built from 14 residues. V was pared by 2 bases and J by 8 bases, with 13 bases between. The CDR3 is CASSLLHELHEQFF. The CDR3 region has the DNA TGTGCCAGCAGCTTATTACATGAGCTCCATGAGCAGTTCTTC. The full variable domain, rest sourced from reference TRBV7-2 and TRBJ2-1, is GAGVSQSPSNKVTEKGKDVELRCDPISGHTALYWYRQSLGQGLEFLIYFQGNSAPDKSGLPSDRFSAERTGGSVSTLTIQRTQQEDSAVYLCASSLLHELHEQFFGPGTRLTVL.

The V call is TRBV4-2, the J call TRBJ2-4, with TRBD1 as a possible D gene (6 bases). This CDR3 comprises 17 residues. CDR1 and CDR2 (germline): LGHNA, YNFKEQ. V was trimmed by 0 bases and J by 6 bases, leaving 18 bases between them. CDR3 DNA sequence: TGTGCCAGCAGCCAAGATCGTGGGGGCGCAGGGTCAAACATTCAGTACTTC. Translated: CASSQDRGGAGSNIQYF.

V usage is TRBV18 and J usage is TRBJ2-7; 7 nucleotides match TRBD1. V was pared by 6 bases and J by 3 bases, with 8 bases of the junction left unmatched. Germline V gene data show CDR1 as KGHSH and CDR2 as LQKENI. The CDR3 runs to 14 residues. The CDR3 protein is CASSLGTANYEQYF. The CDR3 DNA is TGTGCCAGCTCCCTTGGGACAGCGAACTACGAGCAGTACTTC.

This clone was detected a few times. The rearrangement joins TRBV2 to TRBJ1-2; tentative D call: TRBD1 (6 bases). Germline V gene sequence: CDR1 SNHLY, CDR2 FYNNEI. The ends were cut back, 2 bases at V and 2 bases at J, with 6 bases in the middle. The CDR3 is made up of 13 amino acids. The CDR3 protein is CASSETGNYGYTF. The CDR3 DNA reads TGTGCCAGCAGTGAAACAGGGAACTATGGCTACACCTTC.

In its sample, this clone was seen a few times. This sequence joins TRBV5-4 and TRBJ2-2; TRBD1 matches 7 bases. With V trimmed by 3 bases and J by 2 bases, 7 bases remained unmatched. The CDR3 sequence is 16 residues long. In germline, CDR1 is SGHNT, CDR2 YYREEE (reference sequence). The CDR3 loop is CASSSGTARNTGELFF. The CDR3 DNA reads TGTGCCAGCAGCTCCGGGACAGCCCGCAACACCGGGGAGCTGTTTTTT. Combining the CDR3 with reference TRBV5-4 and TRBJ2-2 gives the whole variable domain ETGVTQSPTHLIKTRGQQVTLRCSSQSGHNTVSWYQQALGQGPQFIFQYYREEENGRGNFPPRFSGLQFPNYSSELNVNALELDDSALYLCASSSGTARNTGELFFGEGSRLTVL.

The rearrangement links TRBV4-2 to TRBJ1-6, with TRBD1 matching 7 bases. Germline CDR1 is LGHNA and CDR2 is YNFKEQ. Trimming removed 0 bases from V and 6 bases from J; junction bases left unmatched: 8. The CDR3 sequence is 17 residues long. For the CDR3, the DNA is TGTGCCAGCAGCCAAGATAGGGCAGGACAGGCTAATTCACCCCTCCACTTT. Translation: CASSQDRAGQANSPLHF.

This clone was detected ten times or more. The CDR3 reads CASSLAFIGSTDTQYF. CDR3 in DNA: TGTGCCAGCAGCTTAGCCTTTATTGGGAGCACAGATACGCAGTATTTT. The chain links TRBV11-2 to TRBJ2-3; D remains unclear. From germline, CDR1 is SGHAT and CDR2 FQNNGV. V was pared by 1 base and J by 0 bases, with 11 bases between. This CDR3 has 16 residues.

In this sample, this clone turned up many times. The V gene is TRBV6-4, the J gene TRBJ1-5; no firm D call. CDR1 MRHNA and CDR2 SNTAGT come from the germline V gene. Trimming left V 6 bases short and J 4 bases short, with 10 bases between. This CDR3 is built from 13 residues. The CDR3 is CASSIQSNQPQHF. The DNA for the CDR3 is TGTGCCAGCAGCATACAGAGTAATCAGCCCCAGCATTTT.

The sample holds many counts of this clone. The CDR3 DNA follows: TGTGCCATCAGTGAAGGGCAGCCAACTAATGAAAAACTGTTTTTT. Translated: CAISEGQPTNEKLFF. The chain links TRBV10-3 to TRBJ1-4; D unresolved. The germline V gene has CDR1 ENHRY and CDR2 SYGVKD. V gave up 3 bases and J gave up 0 bases, with 8 bases separating them. This CDR3 contains 15 residues.

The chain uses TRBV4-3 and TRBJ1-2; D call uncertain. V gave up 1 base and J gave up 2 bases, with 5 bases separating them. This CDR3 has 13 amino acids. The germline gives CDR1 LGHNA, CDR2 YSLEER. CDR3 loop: CASSQVLNYGYTF. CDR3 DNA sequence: TGCGCCAGCAGCCAAGTACTAAACTATGGCTACACCTTC.

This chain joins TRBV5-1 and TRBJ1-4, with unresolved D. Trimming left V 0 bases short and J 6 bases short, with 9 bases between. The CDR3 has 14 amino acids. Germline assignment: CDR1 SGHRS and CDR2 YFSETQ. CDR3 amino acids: CASSLEGGYEKLFF. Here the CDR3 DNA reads TGCGCCAGCAGCTTGGAAGGCGGGTATGAAAAACTGTTTTTT.

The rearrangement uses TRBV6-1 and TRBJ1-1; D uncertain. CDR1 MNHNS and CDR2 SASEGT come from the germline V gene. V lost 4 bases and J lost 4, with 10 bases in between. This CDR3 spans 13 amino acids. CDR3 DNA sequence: TGTGCCAGCAGTGTACATCGGGGCACTGAAGCTTTCTTT. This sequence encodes CASSVHRGTEAFF.

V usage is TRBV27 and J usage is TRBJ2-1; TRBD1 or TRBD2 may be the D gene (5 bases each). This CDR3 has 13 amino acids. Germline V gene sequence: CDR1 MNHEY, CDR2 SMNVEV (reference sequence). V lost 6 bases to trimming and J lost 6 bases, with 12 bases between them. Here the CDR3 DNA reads TGTGCCAGCAGGGGTTGGGGGAGCAATGAGCAGTTCTTC. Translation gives CASRGWGSNEQFF.

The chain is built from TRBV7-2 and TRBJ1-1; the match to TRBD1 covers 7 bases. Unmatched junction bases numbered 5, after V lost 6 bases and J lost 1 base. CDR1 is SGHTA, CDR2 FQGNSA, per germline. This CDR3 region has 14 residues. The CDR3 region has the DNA TGTGCCAGCAGTCTCGACAGGGCGAACACTGAAGCTTTCTTT. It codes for CASSLDRANTEAFF.

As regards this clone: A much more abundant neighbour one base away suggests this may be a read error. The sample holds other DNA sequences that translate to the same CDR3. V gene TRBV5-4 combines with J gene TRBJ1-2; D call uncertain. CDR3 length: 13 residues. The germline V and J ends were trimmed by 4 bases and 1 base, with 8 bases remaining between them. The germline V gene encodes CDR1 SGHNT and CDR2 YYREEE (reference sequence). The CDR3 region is CASSPDRNYGYTF. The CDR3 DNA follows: TGTGCCAGCAGCCCCGACCGTAACTATGGCTACACCTTC.

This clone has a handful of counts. CDR3 loop: CASSPGTASYEQYF. The CDR3 nucleotides are TGTGCCAGCTCACCCGGGACAGCCTCCTACGAGCAGTACTTC. The chain carries TRBV18 and TRBJ2-5; 7 bases map to TRBD1. The J call may be incorrect, as the DNA end agrees better with TRBJ2-7. Germline V lookup: CDR1 KGHSH, CDR2 LQKENI. The CDR3 length is 14 residues.

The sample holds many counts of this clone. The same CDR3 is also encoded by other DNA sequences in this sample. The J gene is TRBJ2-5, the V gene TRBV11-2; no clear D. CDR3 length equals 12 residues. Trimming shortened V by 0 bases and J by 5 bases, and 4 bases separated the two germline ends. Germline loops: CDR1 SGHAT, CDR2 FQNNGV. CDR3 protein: CASSLDRETQYF. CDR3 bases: TGTGCCAGCAGCTTAGACCGGGAGACCCAGTACTTC.

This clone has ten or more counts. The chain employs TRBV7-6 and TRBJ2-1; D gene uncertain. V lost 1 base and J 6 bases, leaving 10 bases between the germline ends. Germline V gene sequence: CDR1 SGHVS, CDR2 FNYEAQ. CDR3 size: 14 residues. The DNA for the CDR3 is TGTGCCAGCAGCTTAGTGAGGACGAGCAATGAGCAGTTCTTC. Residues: CASSLVRTSNEQFF.